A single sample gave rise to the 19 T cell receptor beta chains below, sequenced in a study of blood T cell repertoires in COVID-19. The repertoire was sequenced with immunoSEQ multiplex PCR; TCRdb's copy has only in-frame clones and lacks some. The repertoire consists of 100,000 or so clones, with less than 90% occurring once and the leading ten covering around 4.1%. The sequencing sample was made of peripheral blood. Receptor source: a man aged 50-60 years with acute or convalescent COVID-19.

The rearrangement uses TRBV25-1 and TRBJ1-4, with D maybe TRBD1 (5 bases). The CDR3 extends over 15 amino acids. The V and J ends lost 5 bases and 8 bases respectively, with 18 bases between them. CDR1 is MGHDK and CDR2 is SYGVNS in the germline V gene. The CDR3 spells CASSPPTDGSEKLFF. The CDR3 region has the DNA TGTGCCAGCAGTCCCCCGACAGACGGGTCGGAAAAACTGTTTTTT.

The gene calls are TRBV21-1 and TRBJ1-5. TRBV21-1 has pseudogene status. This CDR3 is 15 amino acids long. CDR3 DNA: TGTGCCAGCATCGGGGAGGGGGGTGGCAATCAGCCCCAGCATTTT. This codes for CASIGEGGGNQPQHF.

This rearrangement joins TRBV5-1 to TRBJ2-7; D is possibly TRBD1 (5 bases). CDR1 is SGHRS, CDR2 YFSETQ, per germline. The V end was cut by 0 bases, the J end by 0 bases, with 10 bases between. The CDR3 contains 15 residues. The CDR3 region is CASSLAIQGSYEQYF. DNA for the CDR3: TGCGCCAGCAGCTTGGCCATCCAGGGCTCCTACGAGCAGTACTTC.

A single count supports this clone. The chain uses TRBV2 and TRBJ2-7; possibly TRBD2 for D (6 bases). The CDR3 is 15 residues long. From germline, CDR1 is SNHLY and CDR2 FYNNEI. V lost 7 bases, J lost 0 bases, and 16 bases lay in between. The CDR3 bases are TGTGCCAGCATTCTAGCGAGGCCCCTCTCCTACGAGCAGTACTTC. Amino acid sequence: CASILARPLSYEQYF.

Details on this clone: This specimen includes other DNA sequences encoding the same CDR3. The CDR3 is CASSLAGSMNTEAFF. The CDR3 DNA reads TGCGCCAGCAGCTTGGCGGGTTCCATGAACACTGAAGCTTTCTTT. The V gene is TRBV5-1, the J gene TRBJ1-1; D call uncertain. CDR3 length: 15 residues. The V end lost 0 bases, the J end lost 0 bases, and 9 bases lay between the germline ends. The germline V gene has CDR1 SGHRS and CDR2 YFSETQ. The whole variable domain, filled in from reference TRBV5-1 and TRBJ1-1, reads KAGVTQTPRYLIKTRGQQVTLSCSPISGHRSVSWYQQTPGQGLQFLFEYFSETQRNKGNFPGRFSGRQFSNSRSEMNVSTLELGDSALYLCASSLAGSMNTEAFFGQGTRLTVV.

CDR3 nucleotide sequence: TGTGCCAGCTCCCAGGGGGCGAGGACTGAAGCTTTCTTT. Its protein is CASSQGARTEAFF. J is TRBJ1-1 and V is TRBV18; 8 bases match TRBD1. Germline-derived CDR1 and CDR2 are KGHSH and LQKENI. The V gene end was trimmed by 6 bases and the J gene end by 5 bases; junction bases not matched to a gene: 5. The length of the CDR3 is 13 residues.

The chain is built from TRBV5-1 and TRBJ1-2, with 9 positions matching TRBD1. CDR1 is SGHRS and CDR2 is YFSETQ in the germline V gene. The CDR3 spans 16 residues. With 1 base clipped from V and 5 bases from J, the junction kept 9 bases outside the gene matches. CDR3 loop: CASSLSPGTGLYGYTF. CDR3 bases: TGCGCCAGCAGCTTGAGTCCCGGGACAGGGTTATATGGCTACACCTTC.

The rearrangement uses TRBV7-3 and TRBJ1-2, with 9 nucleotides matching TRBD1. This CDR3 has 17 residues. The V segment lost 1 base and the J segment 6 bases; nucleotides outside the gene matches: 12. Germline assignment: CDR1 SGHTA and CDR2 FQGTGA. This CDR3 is CASSLNGRDREANGYTF. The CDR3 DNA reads TGTGCCAGCAGCTTAAATGGCCGGGACAGGGAAGCGAATGGCTACACCTTC.

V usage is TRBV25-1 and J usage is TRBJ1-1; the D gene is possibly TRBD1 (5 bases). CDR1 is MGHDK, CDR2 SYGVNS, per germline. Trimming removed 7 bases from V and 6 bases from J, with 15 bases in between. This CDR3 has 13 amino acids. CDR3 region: CASTKGPGSEAFF. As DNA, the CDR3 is TGTGCCAGCACCAAAGGGCCAGGGTCTGAAGCTTTCTTT. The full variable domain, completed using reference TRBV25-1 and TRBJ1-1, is EADIYQTPRYLVIGTGKKITLECSQTMGHDKMYWYQQDPGMELHLIHYSYGVNSTEKGDLSSESTVSRIRTEHFPLTLESARPSHTSQYLCASTKGPGSEAFFGQGTRLTVV.

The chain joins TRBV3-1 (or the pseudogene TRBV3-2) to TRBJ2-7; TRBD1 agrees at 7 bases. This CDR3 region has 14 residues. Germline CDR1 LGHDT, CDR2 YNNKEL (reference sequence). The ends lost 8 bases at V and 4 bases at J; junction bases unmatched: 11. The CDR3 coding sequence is TGTGCCAGCCAGGAATTAGGGGGCGAGTACGAGCAGTACTTC. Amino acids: CASQELGGEYEQYF.

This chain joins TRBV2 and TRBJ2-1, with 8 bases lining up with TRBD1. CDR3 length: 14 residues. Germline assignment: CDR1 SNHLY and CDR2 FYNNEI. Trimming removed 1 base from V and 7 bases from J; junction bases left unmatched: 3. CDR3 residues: CASSEVQGANEQFF. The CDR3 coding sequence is TGTGCCAGCAGTGAAGTCCAGGGGGCGAATGAGCAGTTCTTC.

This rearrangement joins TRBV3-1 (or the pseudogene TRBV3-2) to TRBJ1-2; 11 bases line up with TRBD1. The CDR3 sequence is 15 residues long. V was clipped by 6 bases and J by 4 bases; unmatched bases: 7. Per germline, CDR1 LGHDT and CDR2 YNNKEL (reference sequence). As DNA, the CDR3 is TGTGCCAGCAGAGGAGGACAGGGGGCCCGCTATGGCTACACCTTC. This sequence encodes CASRGGQGARYGYTF.

The CDR3 region is CASSFDRAYEQYF. The CDR3, as DNA: TGTGCCAGCAGTTTTGACAGGGCCTACGAGCAGTACTTC. The J gene is TRBJ2-7, the V gene TRBV27; 7 bases match TRBD1. V gave up 3 bases and J gave up 2 bases; unmatched junction bases: 1. This CDR3 has 13 amino acids. Germline V gives CDR1 MNHEY, CDR2 SMNVEV (reference sequence).

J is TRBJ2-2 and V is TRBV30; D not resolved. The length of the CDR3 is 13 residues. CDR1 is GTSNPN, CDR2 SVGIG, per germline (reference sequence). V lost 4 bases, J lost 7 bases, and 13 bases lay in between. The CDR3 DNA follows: TGTGCCTGGAACCAATTCAGTGGCGGGGAGCTGTTTTTT. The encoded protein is CAWNQFSGGELFF.

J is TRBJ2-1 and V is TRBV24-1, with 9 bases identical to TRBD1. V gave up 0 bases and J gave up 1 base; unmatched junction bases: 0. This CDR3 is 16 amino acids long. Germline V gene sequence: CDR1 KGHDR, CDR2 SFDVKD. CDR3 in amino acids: CATSDLGQGSYNEQFF. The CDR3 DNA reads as TGTGCCACCAGTGATTTGGGACAGGGGTCCTACAATGAGCAGTTCTTC.

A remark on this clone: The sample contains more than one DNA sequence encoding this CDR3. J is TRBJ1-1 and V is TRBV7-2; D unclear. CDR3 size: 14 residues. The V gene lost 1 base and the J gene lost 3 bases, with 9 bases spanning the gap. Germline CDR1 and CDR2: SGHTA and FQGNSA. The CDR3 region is CASSLGSEYTEAFF. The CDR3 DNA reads TGTGCCAGCAGCTTAGGATCGGAGTACACTGAAGCTTTCTTT.

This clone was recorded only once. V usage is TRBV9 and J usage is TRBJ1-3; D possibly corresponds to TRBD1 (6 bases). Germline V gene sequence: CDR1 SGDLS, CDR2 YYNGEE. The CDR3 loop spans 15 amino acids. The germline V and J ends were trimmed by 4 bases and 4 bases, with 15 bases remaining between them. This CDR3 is CASSPSTGVGNTIYF. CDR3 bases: TGTGCCAGCAGCCCCTCGACAGGCGTCGGAAACACCATATATTTT.

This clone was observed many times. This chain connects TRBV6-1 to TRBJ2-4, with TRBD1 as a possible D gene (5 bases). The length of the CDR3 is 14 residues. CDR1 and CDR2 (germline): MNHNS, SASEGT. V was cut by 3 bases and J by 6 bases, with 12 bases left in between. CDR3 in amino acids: CASSDGSGINIQYF. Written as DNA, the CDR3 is TGTGCCAGCAGTGATGGTTCAGGGATAAACATTCAGTACTTC.

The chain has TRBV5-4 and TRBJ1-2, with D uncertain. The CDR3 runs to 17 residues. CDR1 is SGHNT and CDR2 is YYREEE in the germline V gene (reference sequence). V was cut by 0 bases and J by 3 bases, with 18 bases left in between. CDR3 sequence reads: CASSLGQRVSIDYGYTF. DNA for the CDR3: TGTGCCAGCAGCTTGGGGCAACGGGTCTCGATTGACTATGGCTACACCTTC. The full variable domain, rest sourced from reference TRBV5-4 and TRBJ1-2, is ETGVTQSPTHLIKTRGQQVTLRCSSQSGHNTVSWYQQALGQGPQFIFQYYREEENGRGNFPPRFSGLQFPNYSSELNVNALELDDSALYLCASSLGQRVSIDYGYTFGSGTRLTVV.